This TCR beta chain was found in a study of CD8+ T cells in alopecia areata. On the study more broadly: Treated patients swallowed 5 to 10 mg of oral tofacitinib twice daily. General study findings and limits: Scalp samples also contribute reads from the resident alphabeta T cells found in normal skin.

Extracted from the samples, RNA was reverse transcribed into cDNA to serve as the sequencing template. Data came from immunoSEQ multiplex PCR; TCRdb stores just in-frame clones and leaves some out. The data show about 200,000 clones, about 60% seen once. In alopecia areata patients, both lesional scalp punch biopsies and peripheral blood were collected. Cell sorting was applied to PBMCs, and CD4+ and CD8+ T cells were collected. As concerns this clone: Its antigen is unknown.

The CDR3 spans 12 residues. CDR1 is SQVTM and CDR2 is ANQGSEA in the germline V gene. The ends were cut back, 4 bases at V and 8 bases at J, with 12 bases in the middle. J is TRBJ2-1 and V is TRBV29-1, with a tentative D call TRBD2 (6 bases). This specimen consisted of CD4+ T cells sorted from blood, obtained at week 0. This sequence was found in a human donor with alopecia areata. CDR3 in DNA: TGCAGCGTTGTGGTCGGGGGTTATGAGCAGTTCTTC. Amino acid sequence: CSVVVGGYEQFF.